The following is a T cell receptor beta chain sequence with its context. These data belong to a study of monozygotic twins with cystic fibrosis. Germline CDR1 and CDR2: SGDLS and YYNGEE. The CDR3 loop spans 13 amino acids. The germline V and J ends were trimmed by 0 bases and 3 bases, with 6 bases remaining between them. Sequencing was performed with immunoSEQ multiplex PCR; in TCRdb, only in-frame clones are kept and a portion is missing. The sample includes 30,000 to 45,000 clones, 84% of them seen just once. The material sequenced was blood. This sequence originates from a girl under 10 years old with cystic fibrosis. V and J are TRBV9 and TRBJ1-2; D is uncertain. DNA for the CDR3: TGTGCCAGCAGCGTAGGGGAGGACTATGGCTACACCTTC. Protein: CASSVGEDYGYTF.